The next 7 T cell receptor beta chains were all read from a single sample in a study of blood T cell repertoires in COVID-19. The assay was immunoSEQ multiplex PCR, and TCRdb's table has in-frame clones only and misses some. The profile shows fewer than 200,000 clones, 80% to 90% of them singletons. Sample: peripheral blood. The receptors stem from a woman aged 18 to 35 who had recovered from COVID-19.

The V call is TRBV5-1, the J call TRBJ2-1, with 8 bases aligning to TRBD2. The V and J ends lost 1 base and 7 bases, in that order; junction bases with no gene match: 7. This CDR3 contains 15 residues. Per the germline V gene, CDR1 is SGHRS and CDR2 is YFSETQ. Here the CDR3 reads CASSLRAGGQNEQFF. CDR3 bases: TGCGCCAGCAGCTTGAGGGCGGGAGGTCAAAATGAGCAGTTCTTC.

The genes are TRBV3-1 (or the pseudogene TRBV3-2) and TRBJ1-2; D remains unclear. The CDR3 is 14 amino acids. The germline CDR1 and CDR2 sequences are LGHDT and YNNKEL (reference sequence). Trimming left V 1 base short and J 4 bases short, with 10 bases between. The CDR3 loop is CASSQGGGSYGYTF. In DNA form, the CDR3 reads TGTGCCAGCAGCCAAGGCGGTGGGAGCTATGGCTACACCTTC.

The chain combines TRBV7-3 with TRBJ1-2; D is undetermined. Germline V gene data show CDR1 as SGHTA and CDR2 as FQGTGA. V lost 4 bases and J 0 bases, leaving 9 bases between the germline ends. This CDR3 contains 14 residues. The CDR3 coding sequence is TGTGCCAGCAGCTCCGAGACACCTAACTATGGCTACACCTTC. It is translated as CASSSETPNYGYTF.

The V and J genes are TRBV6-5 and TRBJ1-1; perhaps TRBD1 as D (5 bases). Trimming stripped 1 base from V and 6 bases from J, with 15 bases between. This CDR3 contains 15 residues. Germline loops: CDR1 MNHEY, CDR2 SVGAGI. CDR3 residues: CASSYFEKGRPEAFF. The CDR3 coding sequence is TGTGCCAGCAGTTACTTCGAGAAGGGGCGGCCTGAAGCTTTCTTT.

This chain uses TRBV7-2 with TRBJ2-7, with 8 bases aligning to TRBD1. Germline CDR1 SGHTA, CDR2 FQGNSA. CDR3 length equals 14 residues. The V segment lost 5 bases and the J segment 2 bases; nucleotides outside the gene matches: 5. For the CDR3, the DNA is TGTGCCAGCAGCCTCGGACAGGGAACCTACGAGCAGTACGTC. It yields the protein CASSLGQGTYEQYV.

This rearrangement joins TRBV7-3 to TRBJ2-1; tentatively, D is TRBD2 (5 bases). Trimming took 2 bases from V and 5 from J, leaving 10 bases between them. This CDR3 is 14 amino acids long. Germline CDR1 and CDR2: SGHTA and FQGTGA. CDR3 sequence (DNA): TGTGCCAGCAGCTTACAGCCGGGGAACAATGAGCAGTTCTTC. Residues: CASSLQPGNNEQFF.

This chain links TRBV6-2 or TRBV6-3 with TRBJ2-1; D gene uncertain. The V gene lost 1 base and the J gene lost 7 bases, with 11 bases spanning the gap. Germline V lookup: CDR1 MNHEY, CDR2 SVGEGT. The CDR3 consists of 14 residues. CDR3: CASSYLTIRNEQFF. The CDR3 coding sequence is TGTGCCAGCAGTTACTTGACAATTCGAAATGAGCAGTTCTTC.